This entry is about one T cell receptor beta chain. Clones were read by immunoSEQ multiplex PCR, and TCRdb kept only the in-frame ones, dropping some. The sample carries 200,000 to 250,000 clones, about four fifths recorded once. The data belong to a study of blood T cell repertoires in COVID-19. V was cut by 6 bases and J by 0 bases, with 12 bases left in between. This CDR3 region has 15 residues. Germline-derived CDR1 and CDR2 are MDHEN and SYDVKM. Researchers sorted participants into cohorts using their self-reported clinical history. Exposed enrollees had met someone with a PCR-confirmed or clinician-diagnosed COVID-19 case at some point within the 2 weeks before study entry.

J is TRBJ1-3 and V is TRBV28; weak D call: TRBD1 (5 bases). Specimen: PBMCs or T cells enriched from blood (not recorded which). This clonotype originated in a woman aged 45 to 65 who had been exposed to COVID-19. The CDR3 DNA reads TGTGCCAGCAGCCAAGGGGCCTTCTCTGGAAACACCATATATTTT. Translation gives CASSQGAFSGNTIYF. Full variable domain (missing parts from reference TRBV28 and TRBJ1-3): DVKVTQSSRYLVKRTGEKVFLECVQDMDHENMFWYRQDPGLGLRLIYFSYDVKMKEKGDIPEGYSVSREKKERFSLILESASTNQTSMYLCASSQGAFSGNTIYFGEGSWLTVV.